This TCR beta chain was identified during a study of post-analysis software for immune sequencing data. This CDR3 has 17 amino acids. V was clipped by 2 bases and J by 0 bases, with 11 bases between them. Germline CDR1 and CDR2: SGHVS and FNYEAQ. Researchers reported that TCR beta cDNA libraries carried unique molecular identifiers. Using its own MiXCR run on the PCR reads, TCRdb lists one record per CDR3 protein. The repertoire has roughly 800,000 distinct CDR3 sequences, approximately 30% of them found once; the top ten carry roughly 0.57%. Notes on the study in general: A few TRBV segments occurring more often in patients than controls included TRBV5-6, TRBV5-1 and TRBV20-1. Significantly lower normalized Chao1 diversity was seen in multiple sclerosis patients than in controls.

Of note for this clonotype: Its specificity is unknown.

This clonotype was obtained from a girl aged 5 to 17 with multiple sclerosis. The V and J genes are TRBV7-6 and TRBJ2-6; unclear D gene. Sequencing was performed on blood. CDR3 bases: TGTGCCAGCAGCTTACGAGGTTCCAGCTCTGGGGCCAACGTCCTGACTTTC. It codes for CASSLRGSSSGANVLTF. The full variable domain, with the rest looked up from reference TRBV7-6 and TRBJ2-6, is GAGVSQSPRYKVTKRGQDVALRCDPISGHVSLYWYRQALGQGPEFLTYFNYEAQQDKSGLPNDRFSAERPEGSISTLTIQRTEQRDSAMYRCASSLRGSSSGANVLTFGAGSRLTVL.